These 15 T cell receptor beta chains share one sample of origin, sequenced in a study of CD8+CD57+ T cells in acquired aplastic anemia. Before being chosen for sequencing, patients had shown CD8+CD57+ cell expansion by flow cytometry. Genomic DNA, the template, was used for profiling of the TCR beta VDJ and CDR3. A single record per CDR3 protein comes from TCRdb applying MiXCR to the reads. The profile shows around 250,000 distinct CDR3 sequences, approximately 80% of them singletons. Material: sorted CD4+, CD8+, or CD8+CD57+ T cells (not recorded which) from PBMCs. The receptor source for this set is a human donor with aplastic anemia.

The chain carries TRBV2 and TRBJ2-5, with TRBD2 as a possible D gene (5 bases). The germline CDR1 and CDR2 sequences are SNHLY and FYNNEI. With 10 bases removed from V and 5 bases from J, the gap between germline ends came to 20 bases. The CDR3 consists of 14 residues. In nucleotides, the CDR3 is TGTGCCACCAGCAGAGGGAGCATGCATGAGACCCAGTACTTC. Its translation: CATSRGSMHETQYF.

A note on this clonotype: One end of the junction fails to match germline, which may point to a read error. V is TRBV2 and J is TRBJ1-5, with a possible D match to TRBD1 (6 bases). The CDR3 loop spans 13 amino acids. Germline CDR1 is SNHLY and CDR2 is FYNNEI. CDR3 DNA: TGTGCCAGCAGTGATAGGGGGACTCATCAGCAGCTCTTC. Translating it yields CASSDRGTHQQLF.

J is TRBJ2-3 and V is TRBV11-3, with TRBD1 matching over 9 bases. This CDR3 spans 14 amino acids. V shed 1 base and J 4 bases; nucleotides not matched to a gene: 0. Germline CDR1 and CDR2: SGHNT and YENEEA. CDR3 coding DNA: TGTGCCAGCAGCTTAGGGGACAGGGCAGATACGCAGTATTTT. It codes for CASSLGDRADTQYF.

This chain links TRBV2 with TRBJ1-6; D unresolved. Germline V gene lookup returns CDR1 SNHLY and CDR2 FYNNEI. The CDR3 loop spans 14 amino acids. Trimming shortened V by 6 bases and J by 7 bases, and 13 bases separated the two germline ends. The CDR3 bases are TGTGCCAGCAGGGCCGACGAATGGAATTCACCCCTCCACTTT. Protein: CASRADEWNSPLHF.

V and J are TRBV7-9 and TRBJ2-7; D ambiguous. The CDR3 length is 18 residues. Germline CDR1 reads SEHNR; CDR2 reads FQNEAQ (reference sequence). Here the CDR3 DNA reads TGCGCCAGCAGCTTTCATCCCGGCGAGCCAGTCCTTTCCTACGAGCAGTACGTC. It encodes CASSFHPGEPVLSYEQYV.

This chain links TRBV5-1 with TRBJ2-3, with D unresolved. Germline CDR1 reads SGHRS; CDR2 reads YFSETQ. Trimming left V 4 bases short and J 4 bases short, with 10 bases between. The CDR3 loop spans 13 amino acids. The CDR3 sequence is CASSRRSSDTQYF. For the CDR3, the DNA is TGCGCCAGCAGCCGGCGTTCCTCAGATACGCAGTATTTT.

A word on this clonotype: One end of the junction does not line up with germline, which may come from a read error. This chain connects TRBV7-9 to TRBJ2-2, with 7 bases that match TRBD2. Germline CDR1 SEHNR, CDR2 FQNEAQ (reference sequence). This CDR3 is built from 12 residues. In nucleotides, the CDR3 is TGTGCCAGCAGCTTAGTACGAGGGGAGGGGATTTTT. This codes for CASSLVRGEGIF.

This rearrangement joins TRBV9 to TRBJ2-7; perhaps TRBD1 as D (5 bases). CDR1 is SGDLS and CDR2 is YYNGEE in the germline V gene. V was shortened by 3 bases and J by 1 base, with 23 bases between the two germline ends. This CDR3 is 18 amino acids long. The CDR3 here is CASSAQTAGTDPSYEQYV. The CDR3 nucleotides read TGTGCCAGCAGCGCTCAGACAGCTGGCACTGACCCTTCCTACGAGCAGTACGTC.

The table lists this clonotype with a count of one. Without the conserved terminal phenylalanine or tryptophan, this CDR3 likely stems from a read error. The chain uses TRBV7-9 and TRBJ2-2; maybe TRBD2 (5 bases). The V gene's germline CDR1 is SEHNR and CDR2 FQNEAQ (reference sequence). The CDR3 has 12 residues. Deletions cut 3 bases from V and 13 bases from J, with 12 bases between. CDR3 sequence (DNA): TGTGCCAGCAGCTTTGTACGAAGCGGGCTGTTTTAT. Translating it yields CASSFVRSGLFY.

This CDR3 reads CASSLDLTGNAKAFF. CDR3 sequence (DNA): TGTGCCAGCAGCTTAGATCTCACGGGGAACGCTAAGGCTTTCTTT. The rearrangement uses TRBV7-2 and TRBJ1-1, with unresolved D. The CDR3 covers 15 residues. Germline V gives CDR1 SGHTA, CDR2 FQGNSA. Trimming removed 1 base from V and 11 bases from J, with 20 bases in between. The full variable domain, with the rest looked up from reference TRBV7-2 and TRBJ1-1, is GAGVSQSPSNKVTEKGKDVELRCDPISGHTALYWYRQSLGQGLEFLIYFQGNSAPDKSGLPSDRFSAERTGGSVSTLTIQRTQQEDSAVYLCASSLDLTGNAKAFFGQGTRLTVV.

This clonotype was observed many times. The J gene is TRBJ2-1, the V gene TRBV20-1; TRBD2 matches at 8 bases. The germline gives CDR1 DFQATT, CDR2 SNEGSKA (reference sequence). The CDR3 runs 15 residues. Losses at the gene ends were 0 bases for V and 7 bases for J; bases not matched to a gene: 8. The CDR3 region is CSARDLLAAGNEQFF. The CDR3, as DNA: TGCAGTGCTAGAGATTTACTAGCGGCGGGGAATGAGCAGTTCTTC.

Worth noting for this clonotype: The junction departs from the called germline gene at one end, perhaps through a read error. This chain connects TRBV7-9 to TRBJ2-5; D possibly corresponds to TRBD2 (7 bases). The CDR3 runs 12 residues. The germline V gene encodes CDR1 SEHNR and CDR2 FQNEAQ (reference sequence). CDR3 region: CAGRGARATKYF. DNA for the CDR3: TGTGCCGGCCGGGGGGCTCGGGCGACCAAGTACTTC.

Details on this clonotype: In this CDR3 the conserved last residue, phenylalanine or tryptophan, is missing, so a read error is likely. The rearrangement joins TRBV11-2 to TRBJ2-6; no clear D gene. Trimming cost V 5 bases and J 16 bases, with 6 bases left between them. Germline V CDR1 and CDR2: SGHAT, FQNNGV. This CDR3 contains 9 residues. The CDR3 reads CASSVGLTD. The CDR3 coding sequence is TGTGCCAGCAGCGTAGGGCTGACTGAC.

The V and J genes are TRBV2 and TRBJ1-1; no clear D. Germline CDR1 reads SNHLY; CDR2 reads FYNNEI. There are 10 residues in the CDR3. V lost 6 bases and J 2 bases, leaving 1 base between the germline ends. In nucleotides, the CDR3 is TGTGCCAGCAGCAACACTGAAGCTTTCTTT. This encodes CASSNTEAFF.

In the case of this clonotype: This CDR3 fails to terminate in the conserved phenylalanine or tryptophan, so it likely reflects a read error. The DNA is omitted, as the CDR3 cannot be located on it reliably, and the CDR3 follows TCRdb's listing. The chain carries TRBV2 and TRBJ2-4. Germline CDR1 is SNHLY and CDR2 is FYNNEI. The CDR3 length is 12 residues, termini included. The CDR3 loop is CASRGAWNIQPL.